This is a list of T cell receptor beta chains from one sample in a study of glioma-infiltrating T cells. One entry per CDR3 protein results from TCRdb running MiXCR on the multiplex PCR reads. The sample consists of approximately 120,000 distinct CDR3 sequences, 23% of them appearing once. Sequenced material: glioma tissue, nonneoplastic brain tissue, or PBMCs (not recorded which). Receptors were obtained from a human donor with low-grade glioma or glioblastoma, undergoing nonglioma brain surgery, or in good health (not recorded which). The CDR3 runs from the conserved cysteine through the conserved F or W. A D gene is named only where the DNA matches it firmly. Clone size is given for some rows only: seen once, a few or many times, or a class if the clone is expanded.

j_call: TRBJ2-7
v_call: TRBV4-2
clone_size: many
d_call: TRBD1
cdr3_nt: TGTGCCAGCAGCCAATCCTTGGGACAGTACTACGAGCAGTACTTC
cdr3_aa: CASSQSLGQYYEQYF

j_call: TRBJ2-5
v_call: TRBV27
clone_size: many
d_call: TRBD1
cdr3_nt: TGTGCCAGCAGTTTATCGATGACAGGGGGTATCGAGACCCAGTACTTC
cdr3_aa: CASSLSMTGGIETQYF

j_call: TRBJ1-2
v_call: TRBV14
clone_size: many
d_call: .
cdr3_nt: TGTGCCAGCAGCCAACCCTCTAACTATGGCTACACCTTC
cdr3_aa: CASSQPSNYGYTF

j_call: TRBJ2-7
v_call: TRBV7-8
clone_size: many
d_call: .
cdr3_nt: TGTGCCAGCAGCTCCCTGGCGGGCATCATCTACTACGAGCAGTACTTC
cdr3_aa: CASSSLAGIIYYEQYF

j_call: TRBJ1-5
v_call: TRBV29-1
clone_size: many
d_call: .
cdr3_nt: TGCAGCGTTGGGGGTAACAATCAGCCCCAGCATTTT
cdr3_aa: CSVGGNNQPQHF

j_call: TRBJ2-7
v_call: TRBV19
clone_size: many
d_call: .
cdr3_nt: TGTGCCAGTAGTAAAAGGGGACCGCAGACCTCCTACGAGCAGTACTTC
cdr3_aa: CASSKRGPQTSYEQYF

j_call: TRBJ1-3
v_call: TRBV7-9
clone_size: many
d_call: TRBD1
cdr3_nt: TGTGCCAGCAGCCCTAACCTTGGGACAGGGGCTGGAAACACCATATATTTT
cdr3_aa: CASSPNLGTGAGNTIYF

j_call: TRBJ1-6
v_call: TRBV10-3
clone_size: many
d_call: .
cdr3_nt: TGTGCCATCAGTGATGACCGCCTTTCCCAGGGTTCACCCCTCCACTTT
cdr3_aa: CAISDDRLSQGSPLHF

j_call: TRBJ2-1
v_call: TRBV12-3/TRBV12-4
clone_size: many
d_call: .
cdr3_nt: TGTGCCACCAGGGGGGGGGTGGAGCAGTTCTTC
cdr3_aa: CATRGGVEQFF

j_call: TRBJ1-2
v_call: TRBV2
clone_size: many
d_call: TRBD1
cdr3_nt: TGTGCCAGCAGTGGGACAGGCAACTATGGCTACACCTTC
cdr3_aa: CASSGTGNYGYTF

j_call: TRBJ2-6
v_call: TRBV4-2
clone_size: .
d_call: .
cdr3_nt: TGTGCCAGCAGCCAAGGGCAGAACTCTGGGGCCAACGTCCTGACTTTC
cdr3_aa: CASSQGQNSGANVLTF

j_call: TRBJ1-2
v_call: TRBV4-1
clone_size: many
d_call: .
cdr3_nt: TGCGCCAGCAGCCAATTAATGGTCGGCTACATTCTTCTAGGCTACACCTTC
cdr3_aa: CASSQLMVGYILLGYTF

j_call: TRBJ1-1
v_call: TRBV4-2
clone_size: many
d_call: .
cdr3_nt: TGTGCCAGCAGCCAAGATCTCAACAGTTTCACTGAAGCTTTCTTT
cdr3_aa: CASSQDLNSFTEAFF

j_call: TRBJ2-5
v_call: TRBV7-2
clone_size: many
d_call: .
cdr3_nt: TGTGCCAGCAGCTTAGGTTCGACTAACCTTGGGGACCAGTACTTC
cdr3_aa: CASSLGSTNLGDQYF

j_call: TRBJ1-5
v_call: TRBV19
clone_size: few
d_call: .
cdr3_nt: TGTGCCAGTAGGAACTCGCTTAATCAGCCCCAGCATTTT
cdr3_aa: CASRNSLNQPQHF

j_call: TRBJ2-5
v_call: TRBV18
clone_size: many
d_call: .
cdr3_nt: TGTGCCAGCTCACCACCGGTCCAAGAGACCCAGTACTTC
cdr3_aa: CASSPPVQETQYF

j_call: TRBJ2-7
v_call: TRBV19
clone_size: .
d_call: TRBD2
cdr3_nt: TGTGCCAGTAGTATGTCGGGGGGTGAGGAGCAGTACTTC
cdr3_aa: CASSMSGGEEQYF

j_call: TRBJ2-2
v_call: TRBV2
clone_size: few
d_call: .
cdr3_nt: TGTGCCAGCAGAGTCGAAGGCGGGGAGCTGTTTTTT
cdr3_aa: CASRVEGGELFF

j_call: TRBJ2-1
v_call: TRBV7-6
clone_size: many
d_call: .
cdr3_nt: TGTGCCAGCAGCTTAGCTCCGGGTAGGGTAGCCAACAATGAGCAGTTCTTC
cdr3_aa: CASSLAPGRVANNEQFF

j_call: TRBJ2-1
v_call: TRBV12-3/TRBV12-4
clone_size: .
d_call: .
cdr3_nt: TGTGCCAGCAGTTCTAGCGCTGAGACCTACAATGAGCAGTTCTTC
cdr3_aa: CASSSSAETYNEQFF

j_call: TRBJ2-4
v_call: TRBV18
clone_size: .
d_call: .
cdr3_nt: TGTGCCAGCGCGGGACAGAGTATAGCCAAAAACATTCAGTACTTC
cdr3_aa: CASAGQSIAKNIQYF

j_call: TRBJ2-5
v_call: TRBV29-1
clone_size: few
d_call: .
cdr3_nt: TGCAGCGTTGAAGATCGGCTAGCGAGCTCACAAGAGACCCAGTACTTC
cdr3_aa: CSVEDRLASSQETQYF

j_call: TRBJ1-5
v_call: TRBV29-1
clone_size: many
d_call: .
cdr3_nt: TGCAGCGTAAGGCAGGGAAGGGATCAGCCCCAGCATTTT
cdr3_aa: CSVRQGRDQPQHF

j_call: TRBJ1-1
v_call: TRBV4-1
clone_size: many
d_call: TRBD1
cdr3_nt: TGCGCCAGCAGCCAACCGGACAGGGCTATACTGAACACTGAAGCTTTCTTT
cdr3_aa: CASSQPDRAILNTEAFF

j_call: TRBJ1-2
v_call: TRBV25-1
clone_size: many
d_call: .
cdr3_nt: TGTGCCAGCAGTGATGCTTCCTGGGGCTACACCTTC
cdr3_aa: CASSDASWGYTF

j_call: TRBJ2-1
v_call: TRBV6-1
clone_size: many
d_call: .
cdr3_nt: TGTGCCAGCTCGAATAACTGGGTTAGTCGGTTCTTC
cdr3_aa: CASSNNWVSRFF

j_call: TRBJ2-7
v_call: TRBV12-3/TRBV12-4
clone_size: many
d_call: .
cdr3_nt: TGTGCCAGCGGCGACTACGAGCAGTACTTC
cdr3_aa: CASGDYEQYF

j_call: TRBJ1-5
v_call: TRBV19
clone_size: .
d_call: .
cdr3_nt: TGTGCCAGTAGTATAGGGGCGGCAGGGTTTAGCAATCAGCCCCAGCATTTT
cdr3_aa: CASSIGAAGFSNQPQHF

j_call: TRBJ1-1
v_call: TRBV29-1
clone_size: .
d_call: .
cdr3_nt: TGCAGCGTTGAAGTAAGAGGGGACACTGAAGCTTTCTTT
cdr3_aa: CSVEVRGDTEAFF

j_call: TRBJ2-3
v_call: TRBV6-4
clone_size: few
d_call: TRBD2
cdr3_nt: TGTGCCAGCAGTGCCCTAGCGGGAGAGGAAGATACGCAGTATTTT
cdr3_aa: CASSALAGEEDTQYF

j_call: TRBJ2-3
v_call: TRBV20-1
clone_size: many
d_call: TRBD2
cdr3_nt: TGCAGTGCTAGAGCCTCTGGACTAGCGGGAGACCCAGATACGCAGTATTTT
cdr3_aa: CSARASGLAGDPDTQYF

j_call: TRBJ2-7
v_call: TRBV7-3
clone_size: many
d_call: TRBD2
cdr3_nt: TGTGCCAGCAGCCCATCGACTAGCGTCGAGCAGTACTTC
cdr3_aa: CASSPSTSVEQYF

j_call: TRBJ1-5
v_call: TRBV2
clone_size: many
d_call: .
cdr3_nt: TGTGCCAGCAGTGAGACCCCCCGGCCCCAGCATTTT
cdr3_aa: CASSETPRPQHF

j_call: TRBJ2-7
v_call: TRBV2
clone_size: many
d_call: TRBD2
cdr3_nt: TGTGCCAGCACCTCACTAGCGGGAGGGCTCTACGAGCAGTACTTC
cdr3_aa: CASTSLAGGLYEQYF

j_call: TRBJ1-3
v_call: TRBV7-9
clone_size: many
d_call: .
cdr3_nt: TGTGCCAGCAGCTTAACCCTGATCACAAGCCCTGGAAACACCATATATTTT
cdr3_aa: CASSLTLITSPGNTIYF

j_call: TRBJ2-3
v_call: TRBV6-6
clone_size: many
d_call: TRBD2
cdr3_nt: TGTGCCAGCAGTTACTCAGGCACTAGCGGGAGTGATACGCAGTATTTT
cdr3_aa: CASSYSGTSGSDTQYF

j_call: TRBJ2-5
v_call: TRBV6-2/TRBV6-3
clone_size: .
d_call: .
cdr3_nt: TGTGCCAGCAGTCATGGTGGTACGACGTCCCAGTACTTC
cdr3_aa: CASSHGGTTSQYF

j_call: TRBJ1-1
v_call: TRBV4-1
clone_size: many
d_call: TRBD1
cdr3_nt: TGCGCCAGCAGCCACGACAGGGCGAACACTGAAGCTTTCTTT
cdr3_aa: CASSHDRANTEAFF

j_call: TRBJ2-3
v_call: TRBV4-1
clone_size: many
d_call: TRBD2
cdr3_nt: TGCGCCAGCAGCCGGACTAGCGGGAGGGGCACAGATACGCAGTATTTT
cdr3_aa: CASSRTSGRGTDTQYF

j_call: TRBJ2-5
v_call: TRBV14
clone_size: .
d_call: TRBD1
cdr3_nt: TGTGCCAGAAGCCAAGCTCTGCGAGACAGGGCTTTCGAGACCCAGTACTTC
cdr3_aa: CARSQALRDRAFETQYF

j_call: TRBJ2-3
v_call: TRBV14
clone_size: .
d_call: TRBD2
cdr3_nt: TGTGCCAGCAGCCAAGGACTAGCGGGAGGCGCGGATACGCAGTATTTT
cdr3_aa: CASSQGLAGGADTQYF

j_call: TRBJ2-3
v_call: TRBV11-2
clone_size: many
d_call: .
cdr3_nt: TGTGCCAGCAGCTTAGGGGGGAAAGGAACAGATACGCAGTATTTT
cdr3_aa: CASSLGGKGTDTQYF

j_call: TRBJ2-1
v_call: TRBV12-3/TRBV12-4
clone_size: .
d_call: TRBD2
cdr3_nt: TGTGCCAGCAGTGAGAGCGGGACCTACAATGAGCAGTTCTTC
cdr3_aa: CASSESGTYNEQFF

j_call: TRBJ2-5
v_call: TRBV4-1
clone_size: few
d_call: TRBD2
cdr3_nt: TGCGCCAGCAGCACGACGACTAGCGGAAAAGAGACCCAGTACTTC
cdr3_aa: CASSTTTSGKETQYF

j_call: TRBJ2-1
v_call: TRBV15
clone_size: many
d_call: .
cdr3_nt: TGTGCCACCGGATACAATGAGCAGTTCTTC
cdr3_aa: CATGYNEQFF

j_call: TRBJ2-7
v_call: TRBV6-2/TRBV6-3
clone_size: many
d_call: .
cdr3_nt: TGTGCCAGCAGTTACTCGAAGGAGATTAGCGGCTCCTACGAGCAGTACTTC
cdr3_aa: CASSYSKEISGSYEQYF

j_call: TRBJ1-5
v_call: TRBV19
clone_size: few
d_call: .
cdr3_nt: TGTGCCAGTAGTATAGTACAGGGAGGCAATCAGCCCCAGCATTTT
cdr3_aa: CASSIVQGGNQPQHF

j_call: TRBJ2-7
v_call: TRBV12-3/TRBV12-4
clone_size: .
d_call: .
cdr3_nt: TGTGCCAGCAGTTTATCGGCTAGCTGGTACGAGCAGTACTTC
cdr3_aa: CASSLSASWYEQYF

j_call: TRBJ2-1
v_call: TRBV6-1
clone_size: many
d_call: TRBD2
cdr3_nt: TGTGCCAGCAGGAAGGGGACTAGCGGGAGAGAATACAATGAGCAGTTCTTC
cdr3_aa: CASRKGTSGREYNEQFF